This is a list of T cell receptor beta chains from one sample in a study of multiple sclerosis patients with progressive multifocal leukoencephalopathy. The protocol was immunoSEQ multiplex PCR, while the TCRdb copy is restricted to in-frame clones and leaves out a portion. The table has more than 30,000 clones, over 80% seen once. The specimen was PBMCs, collected from a patient treated with natalizumab. All receptors derive from a woman in her 40s with progressive multifocal leukoencephalopathy. CDR3s include the opening cysteine and the closing phenylalanine or tryptophan. Fields, in order: CDR3 protein, CDR3 DNA, J gene, clone size, D gene, V gene. A D gene is named only where the DNA matches it firmly. Expanded clones are given a class, and other clones once, few, many or no size at all.

CDR3: CASSFGSGTGELFF; DNA: TGTGCCAGCAGTTTTGGGTCGGGCACCGGGGAGCTGTTTTTT; J: TRBJ2-2; size: NA; D: NA; V: TRBV27
CDR3: CAISVTSGEKLFF; DNA: TGTGCCATCAGTGTGACTTCGGGGGAAAAACTGTTTTTT; J: TRBJ1-4; size: NA; D: NA; V: TRBV10-3
CDR3: CAEEGYYGYTF; DNA: TGTGCCGAGGAAGGGTACTATGGCTACACCTTC; J: TRBJ1-2; size: few; D: NA; V: TRBV7-9
CDR3: CASSVAGKNTEAFF; DNA: TGTGCCAGCAGTGTAGCGGGGAAGAACACTGAAGCTTTCTTT; J: TRBJ1-1; size: once; D: NA; V: TRBV25-1
CDR3: CASSPDTSGNTIYF; DNA: TGTGCCAGCAGCCCAGACACCTCTGGAAACACCATATATTTT; J: TRBJ1-3; size: few; D: NA; V: TRBV7-2
CDR3: CASSQDRARLYEQYF; DNA: TGTGCCAGCAGCCAAGATCGAGCCAGACTCTACGAGCAGTACTTC; J: TRBJ2-7; size: few; D: NA; V: TRBV4-2
CDR3: CASSRGGEQCF; DNA: TGTGCCAGCAGCCGGGGGGGCGAGCAGTGCTTC; J: TRBJ2-7; size: once; D: TRBD2; V: TRBV7-8
CDR3: CASSKGQTDGPPLHF; DNA: TGCGCCAGCAGCAAGGGACAGACCGATGGTCCACCCCTCCACTTT; J: TRBJ1-6; size: NA; D: TRBD1; V: TRBV4-1
CDR3: CASSFFAGVGTDTQYF; DNA: TGTGCCAGCAGCTTTTTCGCCGGAGTCGGGACAGATACGCAGTATTTT; J: TRBJ2-3; size: NA; D: NA; V: TRBV11-2
CDR3: CASSIGQPGQPQHF; DNA: TGTGCCAGTAGTATCGGACAGCCTGGCCAGCCCCAGCATTTT; J: TRBJ1-5; size: NA; D: NA; V: TRBV19
CDR3: CASRDPGGTEAFF; DNA: TGTGCCAGTAGGGACCCCGGGGGCACTGAAGCTTTCTTT; J: TRBJ1-1; size: NA; D: NA; V: TRBV19
CDR3: CASSPRAQQDSNQPQHF; DNA: TGCGCCAGCAGCCCTCGAGCTCAACAGGATAGCAATCAGCCCCAGCATTTT; J: TRBJ1-5; size: NA; D: NA; V: TRBV4-1
CDR3: CASSLGQGRNGYTF; DNA: TGTGCCAGTAGTCTAGGACAGGGAAGAAATGGCTACACCTTC; J: TRBJ1-2; size: NA; D: TRBD1; V: TRBV19
CDR3: CASSQALAGGAYEQYF; DNA: TGCGCCAGCAGCCAAGCTCTAGCGGGGGGCGCCTACGAGCAGTACTTC; J: TRBJ2-7; size: NA; D: TRBD2; V: TRBV4-3
CDR3: CASSLTSTGEQFF; DNA: TGTGCCAGCAGCTTGACCTCTACGGGTGAGCAGTTCTTC; J: TRBJ2-1; size: NA; D: NA; V: TRBV7-3
CDR3: CSVVEYTEAFF; DNA: TGCAGCGTTGTTGAATACACTGAAGCTTTCTTT; J: TRBJ1-1; size: NA; D: NA; V: TRBV29-1
CDR3: CASSLGQANYGYTF; DNA: TGTGCCAGTAGCCTTGGACAGGCAAACTATGGCTACACCTTC; J: TRBJ1-2; size: NA; D: TRBD1; V: TRBV19
CDR3: CASPSTGEYGGYTF; DNA: TGTGCCAGCCCGTCCACAGGGGAGTATGGGGGCTACACCTTC; J: TRBJ1-2; size: few; D: TRBD1; V: TRBV9
CDR3: CASSFQYQETQYF; DNA: TGTGCCAGCAGCTTCCAATACCAAGAGACCCAGTACTTC; J: TRBJ2-5; size: NA; D: NA; V: TRBV7-6
CDR3: CASTLKGGGSSPLHF; DNA: TGTGCCAGCACTCTAAAAGGAGGGGGCAGTTCACCCCTCCACTTT; J: TRBJ1-6; size: NA; D: TRBD1; V: TRBV2
CDR3: CASSPPGATDTQYF; DNA: TGTGCCAGCAGCCCCCCGGGTGCCACAGATACGCAGTATTTT; J: TRBJ2-3; size: NA; D: NA; V: TRBV7-3
CDR3: CASSQDWGQGAYEQYF; DNA: TGCGCCAGCAGCCAAGATTGGGGGCAGGGAGCCTACGAGCAGTACTTC; J: TRBJ2-7; size: NA; D: NA; V: TRBV4-3
CDR3: CASSPGIYSSYNEQFF; DNA: TGTGCCAGCAGCCCGGGGATCTACAGCTCCTACAATGAGCAGTTCTTC; J: TRBJ2-1; size: NA; D: NA; V: TRBV7-9
CDR3: CASSPGPGGEQYF; DNA: TGCGCCAGCAGCCCGGGCCCGGGGGGCGAGCAGTACTTC; J: TRBJ2-7; size: NA; D: TRBD2; V: TRBV4-3
CDR3: CATSRDLNPYYEQYF; DNA: TGTGCCACCAGCAGAGATCTCAACCCGTACTACGAGCAGTACTTC; J: TRBJ2-7; size: once; D: NA; V: TRBV15
CDR3: CASSISGRPDTQYF; DNA: TGTGCCAGTAGTATAAGCGGGAGGCCAGATACGCAGTATTTT; J: TRBJ2-3; size: NA; D: TRBD2; V: TRBV19
CDR3: CASSRVGQGDQPQHF; DNA: TGTGCCAGTAGTAGGGTAGGGCAGGGGGATCAGCCCCAGCATTTT; J: TRBJ1-5; size: NA; D: TRBD1; V: TRBV19
CDR3: CASSVLTLAQYF; DNA: TGTGCCAGCAGTGTCCTCACCCTTGCGCAGTATTTT; J: TRBJ2-3; size: NA; D: NA; V: TRBV28
CDR3: CASSFYQRDLEQFF; DNA: TGTGCCAGCAGTTTTTACCAGCGTGATTTGGAGCAGTTCTTC; J: TRBJ2-1; size: NA; D: NA; V: TRBV11-2
CDR3: CASSLLKPERGGRDTQYF; DNA: TGTGCCAGCAGCCTACTCAAGCCAGAGCGGGGGGGGCGAGATACGCAGTATTTT; J: TRBJ2-3; size: once; D: TRBD2; V: TRBV9
CDR3: CASSPTLPGTSGGLGELFF; DNA: TGTGCCAGCAGCCCCACCCTCCCCGGGACTAGCGGGGGACTCGGGGAGCTGTTTTTT; J: TRBJ2-2; size: few; D: TRBD2; V: TRBV11-2
CDR3: CASRPDRLDTGELFF; DNA: TGTGCCAGCAGACCGGACAGGCTGGACACCGGGGAGCTGTTTTTT; J: TRBJ2-2; size: few; D: TRBD1; V: TRBV2
CDR3: CAWSPGTATNEKLFF; DNA: TGTGCCTGGAGTCCGGGGACAGCAACTAATGAAAAACTGTTTTTT; J: TRBJ1-4; size: NA; D: TRBD1; V: TRBV30
CDR3: CASSWSGQTYQETQYF; DNA: TGTGCCAGCAGCTGGTCGGGACAGACTTACCAAGAGACCCAGTACTTC; J: TRBJ2-5; size: once; D: TRBD1; V: TRBV7-9
CDR3: CASSERGGSNTEAFF; DNA: TGTGCCAGCAGTGAAAGAGGCGGATCGAACACTGAAGCTTTCTTT; J: TRBJ1-1; size: NA; D: NA; V: TRBV6-1
CDR3: CASSPSRDRYGYTF; DNA: TGCGCCAGCAGCCCTTCTAGGGACAGATATGGCTACACCTTC; J: TRBJ1-2; size: once; D: TRBD1; V: TRBV5-1
CDR3: CSVDTGVRGYTF; DNA: TGCAGCGTCGATACCGGGGTTCGGGGCTACACCTTC; J: TRBJ1-2; size: NA; D: NA; V: TRBV29-1
CDR3: CASRDRDNEKLFF; DNA: TGCGCCAGCAGGGACAGGGATAATGAAAAACTGTTTTTT; J: TRBJ1-4; size: NA; D: TRBD1; V: TRBV5-1
CDR3: CASSADVGRATNEKLFF; DNA: TGTGCCAGCAGCGCCGATGTGGGACGGGCAACTAATGAAAAACTGTTTTTT; J: TRBJ1-4; size: NA; D: NA; V: TRBV9
CDR3: CAWRRGQGFSPLHF; DNA: TGTGCCTGGAGAAGGGGACAGGGGTTTTCACCCCTCCACTTT; J: TRBJ1-6; size: NA; D: TRBD1; V: TRBV30
CDR3: CASSDDNNEQYF; DNA: TGTGCCAGCAGCGATGACAACAACGAGCAGTACTTC; J: TRBJ2-7; size: NA; D: NA; V: TRBV9
CDR3: CSVDRRQEAFF; DNA: TGCAGCGTTGATCGAAGACAGGAAGCTTTCTTT; J: TRBJ1-1; size: once; D: NA; V: TRBV29-1
CDR3: CASRAPGQRAVGELFF; DNA: TGTGCCAGCAGAGCCCCGGGACAGCGGGCGGTCGGGGAGCTGTTTTTT; J: TRBJ2-2; size: once; D: NA; V: TRBV2
CDR3: CASSDGYEQYF; DNA: TGCGCCAGCAGCGACGGCTACGAGCAGTACTTC; J: TRBJ2-7; size: once; D: NA; V: TRBV5-1
CDR3: CASNPSGTSTDTQYF; DNA: TGTGCCTCAAACCCAAGCGGGACTAGCACAGATACGCAGTATTTT; J: TRBJ2-3; size: NA; D: TRBD2; V: TRBV30
CDR3: CASSQSRTATTNEKLFF; DNA: TGCGCCAGCAGTCAATCCAGAACAGCCACAACTAATGAAAAACTGTTTTTT; J: TRBJ1-4; size: NA; D: NA; V: TRBV23-1
CDR3: CASSSGMGGAYNEQFF; DNA: TGCGCCAGCAGCTCTGGAATGGGCGGGGCCTACAATGAGCAGTTCTTC; J: TRBJ2-1; size: NA; D: NA; V: TRBV5-1
CDR3: CASSLAEGASGNTIYF; DNA: TGCGCCAGCAGCTTGGCCGAGGGGGCTTCTGGAAACACCATATATTTT; J: TRBJ1-3; size: NA; D: TRBD1; V: TRBV5-1
CDR3: CASREGQGGQPQHF; DNA: TGTGCCAGCAGGGAAGGACAGGGAGGGCAGCCCCAGCATTTT; J: TRBJ1-5; size: NA; D: TRBD1; V: TRBV6-1
CDR3: CASSGQGGDIQYF; DNA: TGCGCCAGCAGCGGGCAGGGGGGGGACATTCAGTACTTC; J: TRBJ2-4; size: NA; D: NA; V: TRBV4-3
CDR3: CSVRYSYNEQFF; DNA: TGCAGCGTACGGTATTCCTACAATGAGCAGTTCTTC; J: TRBJ2-1; size: NA; D: NA; V: TRBV29-1
CDR3: CASSYSRESPLHF; DNA: TGTGCCAGCAGTTACTCGAGGGAATCACCCCTCCACTTT; J: TRBJ1-6; size: NA; D: NA; V: TRBV6-5
CDR3: CSVVTRNEKLFF; DNA: TGCAGCGTTGTGACAAGAAATGAAAAACTGTTTTTT; J: TRBJ1-4; size: NA; D: NA; V: TRBV29-1
CDR3: CASSPGGQGRTDTQYF; DNA: TGTGCCAGCAGCCCTGGTGGGCAGGGACGCACAGATACGCAGTATTTT; J: TRBJ2-3; size: once; D: NA; V: TRBV5-4
CDR3: CASSPRNNQPQHF; DNA: TGTGCCAGCAGCCCCCGCAATAATCAGCCCCAGCATTTT; J: TRBJ1-5; size: NA; D: NA; V: TRBV7-2
CDR3: CASSPGTGIAKNIQYF; DNA: TGTGCCAGCTCACCAGGGACAGGGATAGCCAAAAACATTCAGTACTTC; J: TRBJ2-4; size: few; D: TRBD1; V: TRBV18